This entry lists 27 T cell receptor beta chains sequenced from one sample in a study of T cells in Graves' hyperthyroidism and ophthalmopathy. RNA transcripts served as the template for amplifying TCR beta CDR3 regions. The HTBI set primed first-round TCR CDR3 RT-PCR. TCRdb processed the multiplex PCR reads anew with MiXCR; each CDR3 protein has one entry. Of about 590,000 distinct CDR3 sequences in the sample, about 15% were seen once. The source material was blood. Every receptor here comes from a woman in her thirties with Graves' hyperthyroidism.

This clonotype was counted many times. CDR3 in DNA: TGTGCCAGCAGTGAACTGGAAGGGCAGTACTTC. This sequence encodes CASSELEGQYF. The chain employs TRBV2 and TRBJ2-7; D gene uncertain. The CDR3 spans 11 residues. Germline lookup yields CDR1 SNHLY and CDR2 FYNNEI. V lost 2 bases and J lost 9, with 8 bases in between.

This clonotype was found many times. V is TRBV5-1 and J is TRBJ1-1; TRBD1 matches 7 bases. V was clipped by 3 bases and J by 1 base; unmatched bases: 3. CDR1 SGHRS and CDR2 YFSETQ come from the germline V gene. This CDR3 contains 14 residues. The CDR3 is CASSWTGSNTEAFF. For the CDR3, the DNA is TGCGCCAGCAGCTGGACAGGCTCGAACACTGAAGCTTTCTTT.

This clonotype was recorded many times. The chain carries TRBV12-3 or TRBV12-4 and TRBJ2-5; 7 bases match TRBD1. The CDR3 consists of 14 residues. The ends lost 5 bases at V and 0 bases at J; junction bases unmatched: 3. The chain's CDR3 is CASSRGQDQETQYF. DNA for the CDR3: TGTGCCAGCAGTAGAGGACAGGACCAAGAGACCCAGTACTTC.

This clonotype was seen only a few times. The rearrangement links TRBV29-1 to TRBJ2-3, with TRBD2 as a possible D gene (5 bases). V dropped 7 bases and J dropped 1 base, with 15 bases sitting between them. The germline V gene encodes CDR1 SQVTM and CDR2 ANQGSEA. The CDR3 runs 14 residues. DNA of the CDR3: TGCAGCGCCGAAGCGGACGCGGGCACAGATACGCAGTATTTT. Translation gives CSAEADAGTDTQYF.

This clonotype was counted ten times or more. The chain couples TRBV12-3 or TRBV12-4 to TRBJ1-1; D is uncertain. The CDR3 has 12 amino acids. V lost 3 bases and J lost 4, with 6 bases in between. The CDR3 here is CASSFGRTEAFF. For the CDR3, the DNA is TGTGCCAGCAGTTTTGGACGCACTGAAGCTTTCTTT.

At least ten counts were recorded for this clonotype. The chain employs TRBV27 and TRBJ1-5; TRBD1 is a possible D gene (6 bases). The germline CDR1 and CDR2 sequences are MNHEY and SMNVEV (reference sequence). V shed 5 bases and J shed 2 bases, with 16 bases lying between them. The CDR3 is made up of 16 amino acids. Written as DNA, the CDR3 is TGTGCCAGCAGTCGACTACAGGGAGCTGGCAATCAGCCCCAGCATTTT. Protein product: CASSRLQGAGNQPQHF.

The CDR3 DNA reads TGTGCCAGTAGGAGACAGGGCTTCGCTAGCACAGATACGCAGTATTTT. As protein: CASRRQGFASTDTQYF. The V gene is TRBV19, the J gene TRBJ2-3; TRBD1 matches 7 bases. Germline CDR1 is LNHDA and CDR2 is SQIVND (reference sequence). The V segment lost 6 bases and the J segment 0 bases; nucleotides outside the gene matches: 9. This CDR3 region has 16 residues.

This clonotype has a count of ten or more. CDR3 sequence (DNA): TGTGCCAGCAGCTATACAGGGGGCTTTGTTGCTGGCTACACCTTC. It translates to CASSYTGGFVAGYTF. The V call is TRBV7-2, the J call TRBJ1-2, with 9 bases aligning to TRBD1. The CDR3 is made up of 15 amino acids. V shed 4 bases, J shed 7 bases, and the junction held 10 bases outside the gene matches. Germline V gives CDR1 SGHTA, CDR2 FQGNSA.

The chain links TRBV25-1 to TRBJ2-2; D not certain. V shed 0 bases and J shed 4 bases, with 3 bases lying between them. This CDR3 region has 13 residues. Germline-derived CDR1 and CDR2 are MGHDK and SYGVNS. CDR3 sequence (DNA): TGTGCCAGCAGTGAATACGGCACCGGGGAGCTGTTTTTT. Its protein product is CASSEYGTGELFF.

This clonotype was seen repeatedly, ten times or more. This chain connects TRBV7-3 to TRBJ2-1; D not certain. CDR1 SGHTA and CDR2 FQGTGA come from the germline V gene. CDR3 length: 15 amino acids. Trimming stripped 1 base from V and 2 bases from J, with 9 bases between. This CDR3 is CASSLIASPYNEQFF. Here the CDR3 DNA reads TGTGCCAGCAGCTTAATAGCTTCGCCCTACAATGAGCAGTTCTTC.

There are many counts of this clonotype. V is TRBV3-1 and J is TRBJ2-1; 9 bases fit TRBD2. The V gene end was trimmed by 5 bases and the J gene end by 6 bases; junction bases not matched to a gene: 11. Germline V CDR1 and CDR2: LGHDT, YNNKEL (reference sequence). The CDR3 extends over 16 amino acids. The CDR3 coding sequence is TGTGCCAGCAGCGAAAGGTCTAGCGGGGTTACCAATGAGCAGTTCTTC. This sequence encodes CASSERSSGVTNEQFF.

This clonotype was counted many times. This chain connects TRBV6-1 to TRBJ1-1; no clear D gene. Deletions cut 5 bases from V and 0 bases from J, with 22 bases between. The CDR3 is made up of 18 amino acids. Germline V gives CDR1 MNHNS, CDR2 SASEGT. The DNA for the CDR3 is TGTGCCAGCAGTTATTTCCCCCTTCGGGTGGGTATGAACACTGAAGCTTTCTTT. Translated, it gives CASSYFPLRVGMNTEAFF.

In this sample, this clonotype turned up many times. V usage is TRBV6-2 or TRBV6-3 and J usage is TRBJ2-1; 7 bases agree with TRBD1. The CDR3 has 17 amino acids. V lost 0 bases to trimming and J lost 0 bases; unmatched junction nucleotides: 5. Germline CDR1 reads MNHEY; CDR2 reads SVGEGT. CDR3 amino acids: CASSYSTGKRSYNEQFF. The CDR3 nucleotides are TGTGCCAGCAGTTACTCGACAGGGAAACGCTCCTACAATGAGCAGTTCTTC.

This clonotype has ten or more counts. V gene TRBV20-1 combines with J gene TRBJ2-1; TRBD2 matches 10 bases. Unmatched junction bases numbered 3, after V lost 1 base and J lost 0 bases. This CDR3 region has 16 residues. In germline, CDR1 is DFQATT, CDR2 SNEGSKA (reference sequence). CDR3 region: CSARVPSGSSYNEQFF. The CDR3 region has the DNA TGCAGTGCTAGAGTTCCTAGCGGGAGCTCCTACAATGAGCAGTTCTTC.

This clonotype was detected ten times or more. This chain uses TRBV5-1 with TRBJ2-1, with 10 bases fitting TRBD2. V was clipped by 4 bases and J by 4 bases; unmatched bases: 5. The V gene's germline CDR1 is SGHRS and CDR2 YFSETQ. The CDR3 extends over 15 amino acids. CDR3 sequence reads: CASSPLSGGYNEQFF. The DNA for the CDR3 is TGCGCCAGCAGCCCCCTTAGCGGGGGGTACAATGAGCAGTTCTTC.

This clonotype occurred many times. The chain uses TRBV3-1 and TRBJ2-1; D gene unclear. The length of the CDR3 is 15 residues. Germline V gene data show CDR1 as LGHDT and CDR2 as YNNKEL (reference sequence). Trimming removed 4 bases from V and 0 bases from J, with 10 bases in between. Written as DNA, the CDR3 is TGTGCCAGCAGCCTCGGTTCGAGCTCCTACAATGAGCAGTTCTTC. Protein product: CASSLGSSSYNEQFF.

Turning to this clonotype: This may be a read error: a much more frequent sequence differs by one nucleotide. Here the CDR3 reads CASSLGPAGGSEQFF. DNA for the CDR3: TGTGCCAGCAGCTTAGGTCCCGCGGGAGGAAGTGAGCAGTTCTTC. This chain connects TRBV11-2 to TRBJ2-1; 8 bases are a match to TRBD2. Looked up from germline, CDR1 is SGHAT and CDR2 is FQNNGV. J was trimmed by 9 bases and V by 1 base; bases with no gene match: 8. There are 15 residues in the CDR3.

For this clonotype: Sequence at one end of the junction differs from germline and may be a read error. The rearrangement joins TRBV28 to TRBJ2-1; D is possibly TRBD2 (6 bases). The germline CDR1 and CDR2 sequences are MDHEN and SYDVKM. The CDR3 is made up of 15 amino acids. The CDR3 DNA reads TGTGCCAGCAGAGAAAGAACACGGGAGTACAGTGAGCAGTTCTTC. Its protein is CASRERTREYSEQFF.

The sample holds many counts of this clonotype. The rearrangement joins TRBV11-1 to TRBJ2-7; D is unclear. The germline V and J ends were trimmed by 5 bases and 1 base, with 9 bases remaining between them. This CDR3 is built from 13 residues. Germline CDR1 is SGHAT and CDR2 is FQDESV (reference sequence). CDR3 sequence reads: CASSPNPSYEQYF. CDR3 in DNA: TGTGCCAGCAGCCCCAACCCTTCCTACGAGCAGTACTTC.

The CDR3 DNA reads as TGTGCCAGCAGCTTGGTTGGAGGGACGGCGCCCTCAGATACGCAGTATTTT. Translation: CASSLVGGTAPSDTQYF. This chain connects TRBV5-6 to TRBJ2-3; weak D call: TRBD2 (6 bases). The germline V gene has CDR1 SGHDT and CDR2 YYEEEE. Between the trimmed V and J ends, which lost 0 bases and 4 bases, there was a span of 18 bases. The CDR3 contains 17 residues. The whole variable domain, remainder taken from reference TRBV5-6 and TRBJ2-3, is DAGVTQSPTHLIKTRGQQVTLRCSPKSGHDTVSWYQQALGQGPQFIFQYYEEEERQRGNFPDRFSGHQFPNYSSELNVNALLLGDSALYLCASSLVGGTAPSDTQYFGPGTRLTVL.

In this sample, this clonotype turned up many times. CDR3 residues: CASSESRTGVGGYTF. The DNA for the CDR3 is TGTGCCAGCAGTGAAAGTAGGACAGGGGTGGGTGGCTACACCTTC. The gene calls are TRBV6-1 and TRBJ1-2; 9 nucleotides match TRBD1. Unmatched junction bases numbered 8, after V lost 2 bases and J lost 7 bases. Germline V gives CDR1 MNHNS, CDR2 SASEGT. The CDR3 covers 15 residues.

This clonotype has a handful of counts. The chain joins TRBV4-1 to TRBJ2-1; 10 bases line up with TRBD2. Unmatched junction bases numbered 10, after V lost 3 bases and J lost 5 bases. Germline V gene sequence: CDR1 MGHRA, CDR2 YSYEKL. The CDR3 runs 17 residues. The CDR3 region has the DNA TGCGCCAGCAGCCAGAAGAGCCGGACTAGCGGTAACAATGAGCAGTTCTTC. This gives the protein CASSQKSRTSGNNEQFF.

Details on this clonotype: Given a much more abundant clone one base away, this may be a read error. The chain recombines TRBV12-3 or TRBV12-4 with TRBJ2-1, with TRBD2 identical over 9 bases. This CDR3 comprises 15 residues. The CDR3 bases are TGTACCAGCAGTAAAGCGGGAGGAATAGATGCTGAGCAGTTCTTC. The encoded protein is CTSSKAGGIDAEQFF.

This clonotype showed up many times. V is TRBV27 and J is TRBJ1-5; unclear D gene. CDR3 length: 14 amino acids. V dropped 4 bases and J dropped 7 bases, with 14 bases sitting between them. CDR1 MNHEY and CDR2 SMNVEV come from the germline V gene (reference sequence). CDR3 DNA sequence: TGTGCCAGCAGTTCGAACTCCAAGAGGCAGCCCCAGCATTTT. Translation: CASSSNSKRQPQHF.

This clonotype came up many times. This chain connects TRBV20-1 to TRBJ2-3; D gene uncertain. V lost 1 base to trimming and J lost 1 base, with 6 bases between them. Germline CDR1 reads DFQATT; CDR2 reads SNEGSKA (reference sequence). The CDR3 runs 13 residues. CDR3 sequence: CSARGVRTDTQYF. CDR3 nucleotides: TGCAGTGCTAGAGGAGTTCGCACAGATACGCAGTATTTT.

In its sample, this clonotype was seen a few times. This rearrangement joins TRBV18 to TRBJ2-7; 7 nucleotides agree with TRBD2. Germline-derived CDR1 and CDR2 are KGHSH and LQKENI. The CDR3 sequence is 15 residues long. After removal of 2 bases from V and 2 bases from J, the junction contained 6 bases not matched to a gene. The CDR3 DNA is TGTGCCAGCTCACCAGTCTCTAGCGGCACCTACGAGCAGTACTTC. Residues: CASSPVSSGTYEQYF.

This clonotype was seen at least ten times. The chain links TRBV11-2 to TRBJ2-3, with D possibly TRBD2 on 5 matching bases. The CDR3 covers 14 residues. Trimming stripped 7 bases from V and 0 bases from J, with 11 bases between. Per germline, CDR1 SGHAT and CDR2 FQNNGV. The CDR3 DNA follows: TGTGCCAGCATTCGGGATTCTAGCACAGATACGCAGTATTTT. It encodes CASIRDSSTDTQYF.